This T cell receptor beta chain was sequenced during a study of PD-1 blockade in mismatch repair-deficient tumors. Notes on the study in general: Tumor-resident clones, often absent from pretreatment blood, expanded after pembrolizumab and then contracted.

Remarks on this clone: Its antigen remains unknown.

The table came from immunoSEQ multiplex PCR; TCRdb's copy has only in-frame clones and leaves some out. Of around 120,000 clones in the sample, almost 90% were seen once. Mismatch repair deficiency was confirmed in all patients, by PCR or immunohistochemistry. This CDR3 has 15 residues. V lost 0 bases, J lost 1 base, and 9 bases lay in between. Germline CDR1 is LGHNA and CDR2 is YNFKEQ. This clonotype was sampled from an adult with mismatch repair-deficient cancer. The V gene is TRBV4-2, the J gene TRBJ2-5; D is unresolved. This sample comprised peripheral blood, obtained 72 weeks after starting pembrolizumab. The CDR3 nucleotides are TGTGCCAGCAGCCAAGAAGAGTTGGTCCAAGAGACCCAGTACTTC. It yields the protein CASSQEELVQETQYF.